This T cell receptor (beta chain) was found in a study of CD8 T cells in Susac syndrome. Study outcomes and limitations: Susac syndrome CD4+ T cell repertoires showed no clonal expansion.

Random hexamers were used to reverse transcribe 0.5 to 1 ug of RNA. Multiplex immunoSEQ PCR targeted 54 Vbeta and 13 Jbeta TCR beta segments. One entry per CDR3 protein, called by TCRdb with MiXCR from the immunoSEQ multiplex PCR reads. Of 170,000 or so distinct CDR3 sequences listed, roughly 95% are singletons. A remark on this clonotype: No antigen is known for it.

Sequencing of TCR beta drew on CD8+ and CD4+ T cells from blood. The source is a human donor with Susac syndrome. Input material: CD4+ T cells from PBMCs.

Here the CDR3 DNA reads TGTGCCAGCAGCCGGGGGGTATGGGAAGAGACCCAGTACTTC. Translating it yields CASSRGVWEETQYF. The chain is built from TRBV4-2 and TRBJ2-5, with D possibly TRBD2 on 6 matching bases. The CDR3 runs 14 residues. The V and J ends lost 4 bases and 3 bases respectively, with 12 bases between them. Looked up from germline, CDR1 is LGHNA and CDR2 is YNFKEQ.